This T cell receptor (beta chain) was identified in a study of radiation and T cells in renal cell carcinoma. General observations from the study: Irradiated tumors held more dominant CDR3 motifs than control tumors. Only small tumor regions of 0.95 to 1 g were sampled.

A remark on this clone: Its antigen is undetermined.

Profiled with immunoSEQ multiplex PCR; TCRdb holds only in-frame clones, not every one. The data show more than 15,000 clones, with 56% seen just once and around 10% held by the top ten. The length of the CDR3 is 14 residues. Trimming shortened V by 2 bases and J by 6 bases, and 14 bases separated the two germline ends. From germline, CDR1 is GTSNPN and CDR2 SVGIG (reference sequence). Treatment defined: treatment-naive control, cytoreductive nephrectomy. Controls were unirradiated tumors from treatment-naive cytoreductive nephrectomy patients. Controls included a handful of female and approximately twelve male donors, resected 2011 to 2014.

The receptor comes from a man in his fifties or sixties with renal cell carcinoma. The sequences come from tumor tissue, collected from a patient whose treatment was nephrectomy without radiotherapy. V is TRBV30 and J is TRBJ2-1; D may be TRBD2 (6 bases). DNA of the CDR3: TGTGCCTGGAGTCCCGGGGGATTTTTCAATGAGCAGTTCTTC. It translates to CAWSPGGFFNEQFF.